The clone carrying this T cell receptor beta chain was detected only a few times. Its antigen remains unknown. The source of the sample is a study of T-cell reconstitution after alpha-beta-depleted transplantation in children. Using unique molecular identifiers, the investigators prepared the TCRbeta library. TCRdb re-called the PCR reads with MiXCR, one entry per CDR3 protein. The sample records hundreds of thousands of distinct CDR3 sequences, around 13% being singletons. Overall study results and limits: Diversity of TCRbeta at day 60 was high in some patients, arising from surviving recipient T cells and thymic progenitors. Newly produced T cells mostly provided counts and TCRbeta diversity after one year, as hyperexpanded clones declined. Alpha-beta T cells about two months after transplant reportedly derived from several hundred expanded graft clones.

This CDR3 region has 15 residues. Germline CDR1 and CDR2: MNHEY and SMNVEV (reference sequence). J was trimmed by 6 bases and V by 6 bases; bases with no gene match: 11. This clonotype was obtained from a girl aged 2-15 years with congenital amegakaryocytic thrombocytopenia, due to receive a stem cell transplant. The chain has TRBV27 and TRBJ2-7; 10 positions match TRBD2. The source material was PBMCs, sampled before TCRalphabeta/CD19-depleted stem cell transplant. CDR3 sequence (DNA): TGTGCCAGCAGCCCTACTAGCGGGACAGGTGGCGAGCAGTACTTC. Its translation is CASSPTSGTGGEQYF.